Listed below are T cell receptor beta chains from one sample, sequenced in a study of blood T cell repertoires in COVID-19. The data were produced by immunoSEQ multiplex PCR, yet TCRdb's version contains in-frame clones alone and is incomplete. The sample consists of about 71,000 clones, about nine tenths of them appearing once. Specimen: peripheral blood. Every receptor here comes from a woman between 18 and 29 years old with acute or convalescent COVID-19. The CDR3 runs from the conserved cysteine through the conserved F or W. The D gene is left open where the match is weak. Size values are once, few and many counts, or a class for expanded clones, and some rows have none.

TRBJ2-2,TRBV7-8,NA,NA,TGTGCCAGCAGCTTAGCTGGGGGCGCGAACACCGGGGAGCTGTTTTTT,CASSLAGGANTGELFF
TRBJ1-2,TRBV4-1,NA,NA,TGCGCCAGCAGCCAAGTGGACCGGGGGAAATCGGGCTACACCTTC,CASSQVDRGKSGYTF
TRBJ2-3,TRBV10-2,NA,NA,TGCGCCAGCATGGCCACAGATACGCAGTATTTT,CASMATDTQYF
TRBJ1-3,TRBV3-1/TRBV3-2,NA,NA,TGTGCCAGCAGCGCAGTCACGTACTCTGGAAACACCATATATTTT,CASSAVTYSGNTIYF
TRBJ1-4,TRBV27,TRBD1,NA,TGTGCCAGCAGTTTATATCCCGGACAGGGACCCGATGAAAAACTGTTTTTT,CASSLYPGQGPDEKLFF
TRBJ2-7,TRBV12-3/TRBV12-4,NA,NA,TGTGCCAGCAGTTTGGGCAGGGTGTACGAGCAGTACTTC,CASSLGRVYEQYF
TRBJ1-2,TRBV7-9,NA,NA,TGTGCCAGCAGCTTAGGAATGGCGGGGGGCGGCTACACCTTC,CASSLGMAGGGYTF
TRBJ2-3,TRBV7-9,NA,NA,TGTGCCAGCGCCCCGCTAGCTAGCACAGATACGCAGTATTTT,CASAPLASTDTQYF
TRBJ2-3,TRBV7-8,TRBD2,once,TGTGCCAGCAGCTTTTGGGACTACGGATTGGATACGCAGTATTTT,CASSFWDYGLDTQYF
TRBJ1-1,TRBV15,NA,NA,TGTGCCACCAGCGAGCTTATGAACACTGAAGCTTTCTTT,CATSELMNTEAFF
TRBJ1-1,TRBV7-5,NA,once,TGTGTCAGAAGCTCCGGTCCCGGGACAGGGTACACTGAAGCTTTCTTT,CVRSSGPGTGYTEAFF
TRBJ1-5,TRBV19,TRBD1,NA,TGTGCCAGTAGTCCACAGGGGGGCCAGCCCCAGCATTTT,CASSPQGGQPQHF
TRBJ2-5,TRBV20-1,NA,once,TGCAGTGCTAGTACGACACTCCGGGACTACCAAGAGACCCAGTACTTC,CSASTTLRDYQETQYF
TRBJ1-1,TRBV29-1,TRBD1,once,TGCAGCGTAGCCGACAGGGGGCCCACTGAAGCTTTCTTT,CSVADRGPTEAFF
TRBJ2-3,TRBV7-9,NA,NA,TGTGCCAGCAGCTCCCAAGTACACACAGATACGCAGTATTTT,CASSSQVHTDTQYF
TRBJ2-3,TRBV9,TRBD2,NA,TGTGCCAGCAGCGTAGCGGGGACTAGCGGGGGACCCGCAGATACGCAGTATTTT,CASSVAGTSGGPADTQYF
TRBJ2-2,TRBV5-4,NA,NA,TGTGCCAGCAGGGGAGAGAACACCGGGGAGCTGTTTTTT,CASRGENTGELFF
TRBJ2-3,TRBV6-5,TRBD2,NA,TGTGCCAGCAGTTACTCTCGGGGGGAGGGAGATACGCAGTATTTT,CASSYSRGEGDTQYF
TRBJ1-2,TRBV4-2,NA,NA,TGTGCCAGCAGCCAAGGGGGACTCTATGGCTACACCTTC,CASSQGGLYGYTF
TRBJ2-1,TRBV5-1,TRBD2,NA,TGCGCCAGCAGCTTCGCAGTAGCGGGGGGCTACAATGAGCAGTTCTTC,CASSFAVAGGYNEQFF
TRBJ1-1,TRBV6-6,NA,once,TGTGCCAGCAGTTACGGGGGCAGGAGCACTGAAGCTTTCTTT,CASSYGGRSTEAFF
TRBJ2-1,TRBV2,NA,NA,TGTGCCAGCAGCGCACTAAGGGGATCCTACAATGAGCAGTTCTTC,CASSALRGSYNEQFF
TRBJ1-1,TRBV2,NA,NA,TGTGCCAGCAGATCGGTAGGGGCGGGGGCTGAAGCTTTCTTT,CASRSVGAGAEAFF
TRBJ2-3,TRBV28,TRBD2,NA,TGTGCCAGCAGTTTACCGACTAGCGGGGGGGCAATGGATACGCAGTATTTT,CASSLPTSGGAMDTQYF
TRBJ1-1,TRBV5-1,TRBD1,NA,TGCGCCAGCAGCTTGGTGTACACACCTACAGGGGTTGGCACTGAAGCTTTCTTT,CASSLVYTPTGVGTEAFF
TRBJ2-3,TRBV9,TRBD2,once,TGTGCCAGCAGCGCGGGACTAGCGGGAGGGGTAACAGATACGCAGTATTTT,CASSAGLAGGVTDTQYF
TRBJ2-7,TRBV7-8,NA,NA,TGTGCCAGCAGTCACAGGGTGCTTTCCTCCTACGAGCAGTACTTC,CASSHRVLSSYEQYF
TRBJ2-1,TRBV5-1,NA,once,TGCGCCAGCAGCTTGGACAGTTCCTACAATGAGCAGTTCTTC,CASSLDSSYNEQFF
TRBJ1-4,TRBV28,NA,NA,TGTGCCAGCAGTGAAGGGACTCCGGGAGGCACTAATGAAAAACTGTTTTTT,CASSEGTPGGTNEKLFF
TRBJ2-7,TRBV29-1,TRBD2,NA,TGCAGCGTGGAACTAGCGGGAGGGCCTCGTACGTCCTACGAGCAGTACTTC,CSVELAGGPRTSYEQYF
TRBJ2-7,TRBV28,NA,NA,TGTGCCAGCAGTTTTCGGAGTAAGGCCTACGAGCAGTACTTC,CASSFRSKAYEQYF
TRBJ1-5,TRBV28,TRBD1,NA,TGTGCCAGCAGTTTATCCCCCTACAGGGGAAGCAATCAGCCCCAGCATTTT,CASSLSPYRGSNQPQHF
TRBJ2-2,TRBV2,NA,NA,TGTGCCAGCAGTGGGGGACAGAACACCGGGGAGCTGTTTTTT,CASSGGQNTGELFF
TRBJ1-5,TRBV4-2,NA,NA,TGTGCCAGCAGCCAAGGGTGGACAAACAATCAGCCCCAGCATTTT,CASSQGWTNNQPQHF
TRBJ2-7,TRBV27,NA,NA,TGTGCCAGCGGCGGACTCGGGTACGAGCAGTACTTC,CASGGLGYEQYF
TRBJ1-2,TRBV30,TRBD1,NA,TGTGCCTGGGCCCGGGACAGCCTCGGCTACACCTTC,CAWARDSLGYTF
TRBJ2-3,TRBV7-2,TRBD2,NA,TGTGCCAGCAGCTCTAGCGGGGGGGTAGATACGCAGTATTTT,CASSSSGGVDTQYF
TRBJ1-4,TRBV3-1/TRBV3-2,TRBD1,once,TGTGCCAGCAGCCAAACAGGATGGACAGGGTATGAAAAACTGTTTTTT,CASSQTGWTGYEKLFF
TRBJ1-1,TRBV5-8,NA,NA,TGTGCCAGCAGCCGGGTGGTGACTGAAGCTTTCTTT,CASSRVVTEAFF
TRBJ2-1,TRBV6-1,NA,NA,TGTGCCAGCAGTGAAGGGGCCCTGTACTTTGAGCAGTTCTTC,CASSEGALYFEQFF
TRBJ2-3,TRBV6-2/TRBV6-3,TRBD2,NA,TGTGCCAGCAGTACGAAAGACTTAGCGGGCCGCACAGATACGCAGTATTTT,CASSTKDLAGRTDTQYF
TRBJ1-6,TRBV7-2,NA,NA,TGTGCCAGCAGCTTAGGGGTCGGGGAGCATTCACCCCTCCACTTT,CASSLGVGEHSPLHF
TRBJ1-2,TRBV23-1,NA,NA,TGCGCCAGCAGTCTTACACGAGACAGTGCACATGGCTACACCTTC,CASSLTRDSAHGYTF
TRBJ2-5,TRBV18,NA,NA,TGTGCCAGCTCACCGGGCCTCCAAGAGACCCAGTACTTC,CASSPGLQETQYF
TRBJ1-1,TRBV5-1,NA,NA,TGCGCCAGCAGCTCCCGGCTCGGGAGTGCTGAAGCTTTCTTT,CASSSRLGSAEAFF
TRBJ1-5,TRBV20-1,NA,few,TGCAGTGCTAGTGTCCGGGAAGTGGGCAATCAGCCCCAGCATTTT,CSASVREVGNQPQHF
TRBJ2-5,TRBV3-1/TRBV3-2,TRBD2,NA,TGTGCCAGCAGCCGTCTGGGACTATGGGAGACCCAGTACTTC,CASSRLGLWETQYF
TRBJ2-3,TRBV5-1,TRBD1,NA,TGCGCCAGCAGCTTGGTACCAGGGGGAGCTACAGATACGCAGTATTTT,CASSLVPGGATDTQYF
TRBJ1-1,TRBV4-1,TRBD1,NA,TGCGCCAGCAGCCGCGACAGGGAATGGAGCACTGAAGCTTTCTTT,CASSRDREWSTEAFF
TRBJ2-1,TRBV4-1,NA,NA,TGCGCCAGCAGCCAAGATCGCGGGATTGAGCAGTTCTTC,CASSQDRGIEQFF
TRBJ1-4,TRBV5-1,TRBD1,NA,TGCGCCAGCAGCCTGGGGACCGGGACAGCTAAAAAACTGTTTTTT,CASSLGTGTAKKLFF